This record concerns one TCR beta chain sequence. Antigen unknown. The data originate from a study of Ad26.COV2.S vaccination and SARS-CoV-2 variants. Treatment indicated: about 20 received Ad26.COV2.S at low or high dose, single or two shots; about 5 received placebo; per-sample allocation not given. The samples date from day 63 after the first vaccine or placebo injection. Clones were read by immunoSEQ multiplex PCR, and TCRdb kept only the in-frame ones, dropping some. The sample shows over 400,000 clones, about nine tenths of them seen only once. Regarding the study as a whole: Placebo recipients and vaccine recipients were similar in non-spike TCR breadth. Responses of spike-specific T cells (both CD8+ and CD4+) reportedly showed substantial breadth after vaccination. It was vaccine recipients, not placebo recipients, who had the higher spike-specific TCR breadth.

The sequence came from a person aged 18-60 years who received the Ad26.COV2.S COVID-19 vaccine or a placebo. The material sequenced was peripheral blood, taken in a trial of Ad26.COV2.S vaccine versus placebo.

The CDR3 DNA reads TGCGCCACAAACGGACCACAGGGGAGCTCCTATAATTCACCCCTCCACTTT. As protein: CATNGPQGSSYNSPLHF. This chain joins TRBV10-2 and TRBJ1-6; the match to TRBD1 covers 7 bases. Germline lookup yields CDR1 WSHSY and CDR2 SAAADI. The CDR3 totals 17 residues. Trimming at V came to 10 bases and at J to 0 bases, leaving 12 bases not matched to a gene.